The clone carrying this T cell receptor (beta chain) was recorded a few times. Its target is not known. The junction departs from the called germline gene at one end, perhaps through a read error. The data were taken from a study of cytomegalovirus exposure and HLA in healthy donors. The CDR3 has 14 amino acids. CDR1 and CDR2 from the germline V gene are WNHNN and SYGVQD (reference sequence). Study conclusions and caveats: In vitro testing confirmed three CMV-associated chains as specific for CMV antigens. In a later analysis, an Asian-associated ancestry cluster reportedly showed fewer N-insertions than the 666-donor mean.

Researchers ran the PCR with 60 Vbeta and 13 Jbeta primers. Per the original methods: A later analysis counted around 80 million unique TCR beta chains, 9.5 million to 12 million shared. Sequencing was performed with immunoSEQ multiplex PCR; in TCRdb, only in-frame clones are kept and a portion is missing. The V and J calls and clone size are taken from that table; D and trimming were inferred from the DNA. The sample carries 64,000 or so clones, around three quarters recorded once. The chain employs TRBV10-1 and TRBJ2-2; 7 bases fit TRBD1. The sample comprised PBMCs. The receptor was derived from a woman aged 50 to 65 in good health and CMV-seropositive. CDR3 protein: CASRYRGVYRGAVF. Written as DNA, the CDR3 is TGCGCCAGCAGATACAGGGGAGTCTACCGGGGAGCTGTTTTT.